This T cell receptor beta chain was captured by sequencing in a study of T-cell reconstitution after alpha-beta-depleted transplantation in children. CDR1 is SNHLY and CDR2 is FYNNEI in the germline V gene. V was trimmed by 2 bases and J by 5 bases, leaving 7 bases between them. This CDR3 spans 13 amino acids. It was with unique molecular identifiers that the TCRbeta library was prepared. TCRdb re-analysed the PCR reads in MiXCR, keeping a single row per CDR3 protein. The sample has around 410,000 distinct CDR3 sequences; under 13% are singletons. There are a few counts of this clonotype. The sample here was PBMCs from the stem cell graft donor, taken from the stem cell graft. The receptor was derived from a human donor who donated a stem cell graft to a child with acute myeloid leukemia. The V gene is TRBV2, the J gene TRBJ1-5; no definite D call. The CDR3 spells CASSEFEDQPQHF. In DNA form, the CDR3 reads TGTGCCAGCAGTGAATTTGAGGATCAGCCCCAGCATTTT.